Reported below is one T cell receptor beta chain. Authors' methods: Reference gene primer amplification gave nucleated cell count estimates. The data were produced by immunoSEQ multiplex PCR, yet TCRdb's version contains in-frame clones alone and is incomplete. Clone size and the V and J calls come from that table; the DNA yielded D and trimming. The profile shows under 200,000 clones, approximately 86% of them singletons. The source of the sample is a study of blood T cell repertoires in COVID-19. On the study more broadly: The United States, Italy and Spain provided the acute and convalescent COVID-19 samples. Sources were T cells, B-cell-depleted T cells, or PBMCs; the material itself was cDNA or gDNA.

This CDR3 has 15 amino acids. Trimming cost V 1 base and J 3 bases; bases outside gene matches: 5. Per germline, CDR1 SEHNR and CDR2 FQNEAQ (reference sequence). All enrollees were roughly 18 to 100 years old and from around 25 US areas. What was sequenced was PBMCs or T cells enriched from blood (not recorded which). The chain combines TRBV7-9 with TRBJ1-1, with TRBD1 matching 7 bases. The sequence came from an older woman with acute COVID-19. The CDR3 sequence: CASSLETGSYTEAFF. The CDR3 DNA reads as TGTGCCAGCAGCTTAGAGACAGGGTCGTACACTGAAGCTTTCTTT.